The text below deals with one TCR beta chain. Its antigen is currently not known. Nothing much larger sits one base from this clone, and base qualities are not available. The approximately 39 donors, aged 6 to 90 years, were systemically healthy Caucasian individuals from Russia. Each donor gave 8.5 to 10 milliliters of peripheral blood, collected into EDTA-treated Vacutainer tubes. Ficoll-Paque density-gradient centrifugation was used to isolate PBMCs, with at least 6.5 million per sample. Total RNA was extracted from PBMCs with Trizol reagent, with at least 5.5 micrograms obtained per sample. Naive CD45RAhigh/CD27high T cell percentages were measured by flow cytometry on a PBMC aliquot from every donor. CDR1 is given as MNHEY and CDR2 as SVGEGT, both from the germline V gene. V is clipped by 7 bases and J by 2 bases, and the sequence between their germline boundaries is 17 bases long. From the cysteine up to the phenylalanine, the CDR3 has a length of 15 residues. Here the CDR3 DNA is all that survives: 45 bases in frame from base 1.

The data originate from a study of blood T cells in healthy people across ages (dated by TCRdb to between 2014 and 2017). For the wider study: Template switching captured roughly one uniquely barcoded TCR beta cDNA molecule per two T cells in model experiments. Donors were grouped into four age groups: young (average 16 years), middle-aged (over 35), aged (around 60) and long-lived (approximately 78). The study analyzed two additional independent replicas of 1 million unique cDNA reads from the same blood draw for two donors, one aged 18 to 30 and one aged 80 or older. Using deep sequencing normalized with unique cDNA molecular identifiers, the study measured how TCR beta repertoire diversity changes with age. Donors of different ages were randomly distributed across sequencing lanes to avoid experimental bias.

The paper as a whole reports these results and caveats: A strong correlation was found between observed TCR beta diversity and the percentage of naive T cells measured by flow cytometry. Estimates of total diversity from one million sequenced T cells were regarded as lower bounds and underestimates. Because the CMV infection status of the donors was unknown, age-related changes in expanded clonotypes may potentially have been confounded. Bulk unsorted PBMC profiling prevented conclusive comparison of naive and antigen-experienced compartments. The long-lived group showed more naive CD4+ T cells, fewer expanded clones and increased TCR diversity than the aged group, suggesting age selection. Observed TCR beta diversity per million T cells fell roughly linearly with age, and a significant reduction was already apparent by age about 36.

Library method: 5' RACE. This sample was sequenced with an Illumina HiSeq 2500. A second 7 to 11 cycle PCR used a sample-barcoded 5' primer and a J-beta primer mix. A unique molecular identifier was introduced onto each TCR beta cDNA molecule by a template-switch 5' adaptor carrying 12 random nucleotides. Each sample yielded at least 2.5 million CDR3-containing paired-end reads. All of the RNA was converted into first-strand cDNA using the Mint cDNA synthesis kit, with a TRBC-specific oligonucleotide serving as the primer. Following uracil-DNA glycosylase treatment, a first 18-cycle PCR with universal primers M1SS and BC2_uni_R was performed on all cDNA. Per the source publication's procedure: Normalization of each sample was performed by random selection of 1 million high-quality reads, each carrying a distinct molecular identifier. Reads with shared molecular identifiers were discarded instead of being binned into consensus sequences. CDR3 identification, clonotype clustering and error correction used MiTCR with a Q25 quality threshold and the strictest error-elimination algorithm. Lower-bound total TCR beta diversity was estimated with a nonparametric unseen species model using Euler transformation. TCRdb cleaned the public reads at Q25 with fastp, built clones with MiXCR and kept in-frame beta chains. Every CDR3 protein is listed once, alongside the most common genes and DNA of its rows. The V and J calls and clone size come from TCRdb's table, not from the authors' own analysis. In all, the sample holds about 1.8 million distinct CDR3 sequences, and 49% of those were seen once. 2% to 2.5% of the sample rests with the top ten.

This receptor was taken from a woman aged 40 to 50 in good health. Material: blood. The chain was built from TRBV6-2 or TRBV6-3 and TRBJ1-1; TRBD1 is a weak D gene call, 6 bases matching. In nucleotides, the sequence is TGTGCCAGCAATACACACCGGACAGCTAACACTGAAGCTTTCTTT. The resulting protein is CASNTHRTANTEAFF.